This T cell receptor beta chain emerged from a study of cytomegalovirus exposure and HLA in healthy donors. Sequenced by immunoSEQ multiplex PCR; TCRdb stores in-frame clones only, minus some. Among tens of thousands of clones listed, roughly 94% were seen once. Germline assignment: CDR1 SGHRS and CDR2 YFSETQ. V was shortened by 4 bases and J by 2 bases, with 9 bases between the two germline ends. The CDR3 runs to 13 residues. Findings and caveats of the study: The finding came from a later analysis; first-cohort TCR clusters tended to co-occur in the 120 or so validation repertoires. The study labeled 164 TCR beta chains cytomegalovirus-associated. The CMV antigen specificity of a few CMV-associated chains was confirmed through in vitro analysis. Rarity characterized most TCR sequences, yet some public TCRs appeared in many donors.

Only one count was recorded for this clone. Its specificity is not known. The specimen sequenced was PBMCs. The chain couples TRBV5-1 to TRBJ2-5; perhaps TRBD2 as D (6 bases). The sequence came from a woman aged 18 to 35 in good health and CMV-seronegative. The DNA of the CDR3 is TGCGCCAGCAGCAAGGGACTGCAAGAGACCCAGTACTTC. This sequence encodes CASSKGLQETQYF.